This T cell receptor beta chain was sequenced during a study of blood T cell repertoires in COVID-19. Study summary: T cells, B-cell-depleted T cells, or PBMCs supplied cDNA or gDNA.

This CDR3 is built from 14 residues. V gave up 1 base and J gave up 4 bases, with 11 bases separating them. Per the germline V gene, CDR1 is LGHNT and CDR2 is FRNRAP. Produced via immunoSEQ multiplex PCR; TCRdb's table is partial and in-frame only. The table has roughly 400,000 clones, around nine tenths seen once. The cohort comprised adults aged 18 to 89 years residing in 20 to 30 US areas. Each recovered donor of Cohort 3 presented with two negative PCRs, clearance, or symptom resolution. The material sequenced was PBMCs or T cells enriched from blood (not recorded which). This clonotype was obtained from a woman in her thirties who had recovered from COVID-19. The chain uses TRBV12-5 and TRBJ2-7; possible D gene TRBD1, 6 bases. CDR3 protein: CASGLGTAWYEQYF. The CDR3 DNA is TGTGCTAGTGGTTTGGGGACAGCTTGGTACGAGCAGTACTTC.